One sample yielded the 20 T cell receptor beta chains listed below, sequenced in a study of long-term antiretroviral therapy in people with HIV. Version v3.0 of the immunoSEQ assay was performed at survey level. Method: immunoSEQ multiplex PCR; TCRdb's copy keeps in-frame clones and lacks some. This table has some 28,000 clones, 80% appearing once. The sequencing here drew on unsorted PBMCs, taken 0.3 years after starting antiretroviral therapy. The receptor set was obtained from a middle-aged man with HIV.

This clone was seen more than once but under ten times. The gene calls are TRBV5-1 and TRBJ2-6; D gene unclear. Germline assignment: CDR1 SGHRS and CDR2 YFSETQ. Trimming took off 5 bases at V and 1 base at J, with 13 bases between the two ends. CDR3 size: 16 residues. This chain's CDR3 is CASRGISDSGANVLTF. CDR3 bases: TGCGCCAGCAGGGGAATCTCGGATTCTGGGGCCAACGTCCTGACTTTC.

This chain links TRBV4-3 with TRBJ1-2, with D possibly matching TRBD1 (6 bases). Germline lookup yields CDR1 LGHNA and CDR2 YSLEER. The V gene lost 1 base and the J gene lost 8 bases, with 20 bases spanning the gap. The CDR3 extends over 16 amino acids. CDR3 protein: CASSQVGGFGNRGYTF. The CDR3 DNA is TGCGCCAGCAGCCAAGTAGGGGGGTTCGGGAATAGGGGCTACACCTTC.

V gene TRBV7-9 combines with J gene TRBJ1-4, with 8 positions matching TRBD1. The CDR3 runs to 18 residues. Trimming removed 1 base from V and 0 bases from J; junction bases left unmatched: 7. Germline CDR1 reads SEHNR; CDR2 reads FQNEAQ (reference sequence). The CDR3 region is CASSLGTGPRATNEKLFF. CDR3 DNA: TGTGCCAGCAGCTTAGGGACAGGGCCTCGAGCAACTAATGAAAAACTGTTTTTT.

The rearrangement joins TRBV28 to TRBJ1-6, with no clear D. There are 14 residues in the CDR3. The V and J ends lost 8 bases and 9 bases respectively, with 17 bases between them. The germline gives CDR1 MDHEN, CDR2 SYDVKM. Here the CDR3 reads CASSSYRGTSPLHF. CDR3 coding DNA: TGTGCCAGCTCATCCTACCGAGGTACTTCACCCCTCCACTTT.

The chain combines TRBV6-5 with TRBJ1-2, with 11 bases fitting TRBD1. The CDR3 is made up of 13 amino acids. Germline trimming cut 6 bases from V and 8 bases from J; bases unmatched to any gene: 5. Germline V gene lookup returns CDR1 MNHEY and CDR2 SVGAGI. The CDR3 bases are TGTGCCAGCAGCACTGGGACAGGGGGAGGCTACACCTTC. Protein: CASSTGTGGGYTF.

This clone was counted once. The chain carries TRBV2 and TRBJ2-5, with 8 positions matching TRBD1. The CDR3 has 14 residues. Looked up from germline, CDR1 is SNHLY and CDR2 is FYNNEI. Trimming removed 7 bases from V and 3 bases from J; junction bases left unmatched: 7. The CDR3 DNA reads as TGTGCCAGCAAGGGGGACAGGCTGAAAGAGACCCAGTACTTC. Its protein product is CASKGDRLKETQYF.

This chain connects TRBV6-6 to TRBJ2-1; 9 positions agree with TRBD2. The germline CDR1 and CDR2 sequences are MNHNY and SVGAGI (reference sequence). The CDR3 covers 14 residues. V shed 1 base and J 8 bases; nucleotides not matched to a gene: 3. The CDR3 spells CASSYFSGRDEQFF. For the CDR3, the DNA is TGTGCCAGCAGTTACTTTAGCGGGAGAGATGAGCAGTTCTTC.

CDR3 in DNA: TGCGCCAGCAGCCCCCTAGGCTCTGGGGCCAACGTCCTGACTTTC. Amino acid sequence: CASSPLGSGANVLTF. The rearrangement joins TRBV5-1 to TRBJ2-6; D gene uncertain. Between the trimmed V and J ends, which lost 4 bases and 0 bases, there was a span of 8 bases. The CDR3 contains 15 residues. Germline CDR1 SGHRS, CDR2 YFSETQ.

The V gene is TRBV11-2, the J gene TRBJ2-7; unclear D gene. V was clipped by 0 bases and J by 9 bases, with 15 bases between them. Germline V gives CDR1 SGHAT, CDR2 FQNNGV. The length of the CDR3 is 14 residues. CDR3 loop: CASSLDGKFTVQYF. The CDR3 DNA reads TGTGCCAGCAGCTTAGATGGAAAATTTACGGTGCAGTACTTC.

CDR3 nucleotide sequence: TGTGCCAGCAGCCTCTCTCCTGGGGAGACTCCTGAAGCTTTCTTT. Amino acid sequence: CASSLSPGETPEAFF. The rearrangement uses TRBV9 and TRBJ1-1; D gene uncertain. This CDR3 contains 15 residues. CDR1 is SGDLS, CDR2 YYNGEE, per germline. V lost 4 bases and J lost 6, with 19 bases in between. Full variable domain (rest looked up from reference TRBV9 and TRBJ1-1): DSGVTQTPKHLITATGQRVTLRCSPRSGDLSVYWYQQSLDQGLQFLIQYYNGEERAKGNILERFSAQQFPDLHSELNLSSLELGDSALYFCASSLSPGETPEAFFGQGTRLTVV.

The sample holds a few counts of this clone. The V call is TRBV9, the J call TRBJ1-2; D possibly corresponds to TRBD1 (6 bases). Germline V gene sequence: CDR1 SGDLS, CDR2 YYNGEE. The V gene lost 3 bases and the J gene lost 2 bases, with 11 bases spanning the gap. The CDR3 loop spans 14 amino acids. The CDR3 coding sequence is TGTGCCAGCAGCGCCTTGACAGGAAACTATGGCTACACCTTC. It translates to CASSALTGNYGYTF.

The chain carries TRBV20-1 and TRBJ2-7; unclear D gene. The CDR3 runs to 11 residues. Between the trimmed V and J ends, which lost 6 bases and 6 bases, there was a span of 12 bases. Germline values: CDR1 DFQATT, CDR2 SNEGSKA (reference sequence). The CDR3 DNA reads TGCAGTGCCCCCGATAAGGCCGAGCAGTACTTC. This codes for CSAPDKAEQYF.

The chain carries TRBV21-1 and TRBJ1-4; the table's D call, TRBD1, has no DNA check behind it. TRBV21-1 is assigned pseudogene status. The CDR3 is 18 residues long. CDR3 in DNA: TGTGCCAGCAGCAAAGAGAGGGACAGGACCATAATTAATGAAAAACTGTTTTTT. As protein: CASSKERDRTIINEKLFF.

In nucleotides, the CDR3 is TGTGCCAGCAGTCCCTGGATGGATTGGGAGACCCAGTACTTC. Translating gives CASSPWMDWETQYF. The rearrangement joins TRBV2 to TRBJ2-5; no reliable D call. The germline V gene has CDR1 SNHLY and CDR2 FYNNEI. The V gene lost 5 bases and the J gene lost 5 bases, with 15 bases spanning the gap. This CDR3 has 14 residues.

J is TRBJ2-3 and V is TRBV7-2, with TRBD2 identical over 11 bases. The CDR3 has 16 amino acids. Germline lookup yields CDR1 SGHTA and CDR2 FQGNSA. With V trimmed by 8 bases and J by 4 bases, 11 bases remained unmatched. The CDR3 coding sequence is TGTGCCAGCGCCTCCTCTAGCGGGAGGATGGCAGATACGCAGTATTTT. Its protein product is CASASSSGRMADTQYF.

The chain combines TRBV7-3 with TRBJ2-2; the match to TRBD2 covers 7 bases. Losses at the gene ends were 8 bases for V and 0 bases for J; bases not matched to a gene: 3. CDR3 length: 14 amino acids. Germline V lookup: CDR1 SGHTA, CDR2 FQGTGA. DNA for the CDR3: TGTGCCAGCCGGGCGGGGGCGAACACCGGGGAGCTGTTTTTT. Residues: CASRAGANTGELFF.

Of note for this clone: The DNA is omitted, as the CDR3 cannot be located on it reliably, and the CDR3 follows TCRdb's listing. The J gene is TRBJ2-7, the V gene TRBV21-1; the table's D call, TRBD2, was not checked against the DNA. TRBV21-1 is a pseudogene locus. 19 amino acids form the CDR3, both terminal residues included. This chain's CDR3 is CASSKADWAVAPGSYEQYF.

The chain joins TRBV5-1 to TRBJ1-5; 9 nucleotides line up with TRBD1. The J segment lost 0 bases and the V segment lost 0 bases, leaving 4 bases of the junction unmatched. CDR3 length: 17 amino acids. The germline V gene has CDR1 SGHRS and CDR2 YFSETQ. CDR3 residues: CASSLGGTGSSNQPQHF. The CDR3 DNA sequence: TGCGCCAGCAGCTTGGGGGGGACAGGGAGTAGCAATCAGCCCCAGCATTTT.

The chain carries TRBV28 and TRBJ2-3, with D maybe TRBD2 (6 bases). CDR3 length: 16 residues. V lost 4 bases, J lost 2 bases, and 16 bases lay in between. Looked up from germline, CDR1 is MDHEN and CDR2 is SYDVKM. In DNA form, the CDR3 reads TGTGCCAGCAGTTCATTAGCGGAGGCACCCACAGATACGCAGTATTTT. Its protein is CASSSLAEAPTDTQYF. Based on the CDR3 plus reference TRBV28 and TRBJ2-3, the full variable domain is DVKVTQSSRYLVKRTGEKVFLECVQDMDHENMFWYRQDPGLGLRLIYFSYDVKMKEKGDIPEGYSVSREKKERFSLILESASTNQTSMYLCASSSLAEAPTDTQYFGPGTRLTVL.

This rearrangement joins TRBV7-2 to TRBJ1-2, with no clear D. V lost 8 bases to trimming and J lost 0 bases, with 10 bases between them. The CDR3 has 13 amino acids. The germline V gene encodes CDR1 SGHTA and CDR2 FQGNSA. CDR3 sequence (DNA): TGTGCCAGCTCCAACTGGGCTAACTATGGCTACACCTTC. It encodes CASSNWANYGYTF.